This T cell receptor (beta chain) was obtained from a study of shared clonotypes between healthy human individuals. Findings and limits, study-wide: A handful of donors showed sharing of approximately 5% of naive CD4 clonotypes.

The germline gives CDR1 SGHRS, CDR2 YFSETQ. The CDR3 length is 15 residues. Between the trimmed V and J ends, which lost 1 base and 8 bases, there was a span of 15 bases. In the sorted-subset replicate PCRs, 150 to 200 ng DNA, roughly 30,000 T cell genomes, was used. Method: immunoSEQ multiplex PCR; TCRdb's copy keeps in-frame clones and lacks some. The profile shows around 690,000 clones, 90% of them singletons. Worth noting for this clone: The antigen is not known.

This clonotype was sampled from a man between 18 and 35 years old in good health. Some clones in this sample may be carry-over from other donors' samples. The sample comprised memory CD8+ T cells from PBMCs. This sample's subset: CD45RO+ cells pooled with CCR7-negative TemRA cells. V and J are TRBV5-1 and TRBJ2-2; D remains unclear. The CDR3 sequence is CASSLPLLTGGELFF. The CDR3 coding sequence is TGCGCCAGCAGCTTGCCTCTTCTCACCGGTGGGGAGCTGTTTTTT.